This passage covers 27 T cell receptor beta chains from one sample sequenced in a study of technical replicates of blood from a few donors. Clones were sequenced by immunoSEQ multiplex PCR, and TCRdb holds only the in-frame ones, with some missing. The sample contains around 97,000 clones, approximately 96% of which appear only once. The sequencing sample was made of T cells isolated from PBMCs. The receptors were sampled from a human donor in good health.

The V call is TRBV11-3, the J call TRBJ2-7; 11 bases are shared with TRBD1. V lost 5 bases to trimming and J lost 4 bases; unmatched junction nucleotides: 4. CDR3 length: 14 amino acids. Germline V CDR1 and CDR2: SGHNT, YENEEA. CDR3 DNA: TGTGCCAGCAGCCGAGGGGACAGGGGGTACGAGCAGTACTTC. Its translation is CASSRGDRGYEQYF.

The rearrangement links TRBV27 to TRBJ1-5; 9 bases align to TRBD1. Germline lookup yields CDR1 MNHEY and CDR2 SMNVEV (reference sequence). J lost 3 bases, V lost 1 base, and 4 bases had no gene match. The CDR3 is made up of 16 amino acids. The CDR3 bases are TGTGCCAGCAGTTTATTAGGGACAGGGCTCAATCAGCCCCAGCATTTT. Protein product: CASSLLGTGLNQPQHF.

The chain joins TRBV7-9 to TRBJ2-2, with D possibly matching TRBD1 (6 bases). The germline gives CDR1 SEHNR, CDR2 FQNEAQ (reference sequence). The CDR3 consists of 13 residues. The V end was cut by 10 bases, the J end by 5 bases, with 14 bases between. In nucleotides, the CDR3 is TGTGCCACAACAGGGTACGCGACCGGGGAGCTGTTTTTT. This encodes CATTGYATGELFF.

V and J are TRBV4-1 and TRBJ1-1; TRBD1 matches 7 bases. In germline, CDR1 is MGHRA, CDR2 YSYEKL. The junction had 13 bases not matched to a gene; V was cut back by 6 bases and J by 3 bases. The CDR3 length is 16 residues. This CDR3 reads CASRYRPGQTHTEAFF. The CDR3 DNA sequence: TGCGCCAGCAGATACAGACCGGGACAGACCCACACTGAAGCTTTCTTT.

The V call is TRBV19, the J call TRBJ1-5; TRBD1 agrees at 10 bases. The CDR3 runs 16 residues. Germline V lookup: CDR1 LNHDA, CDR2 SQIVND (reference sequence). V was pared by 5 bases and J by 4 bases, with 8 bases of the junction left unmatched. The CDR3 protein is CASSPLTGGPNQPQHF. The CDR3, as DNA: TGTGCCAGTAGTCCACTGACAGGGGGCCCAAATCAGCCCCAGCATTTT.

V and J are TRBV18 and TRBJ2-7, with 11 bases lining up with TRBD2. The CDR3 extends over 17 amino acids. Germline CDR1 is KGHSH and CDR2 is LQKENI. V lost 2 bases to trimming and J lost 6 bases; unmatched junction nucleotides: 12. The CDR3 loop is CASSPVGLAERGSEQYF. The DNA of the CDR3 is TGTGCCAGCTCACCAGTGGGACTAGCGGAGAGGGGAAGCGAGCAGTACTTC.

The DNA for the CDR3 is TGTGCCAGCAGCCCTCAGACCGGGTCCAATGAAAAACTGTTTTTT. This translates into CASSPQTGSNEKLFF. This chain joins TRBV7-2 and TRBJ1-4; D gene uncertain. Germline V gives CDR1 SGHTA, CDR2 FQGNSA. The CDR3 has 15 residues. V was trimmed by 5 bases and J by 5 bases, leaving 15 bases between them. Looking up the rest from reference TRBV7-2 and TRBJ1-4 gives the full variable domain: GAGVSQSPSNKVTEKGKDVELRCDPISGHTALYWYRQSLGQGLEFLIYFQGNSAPDKSGLPSDRFSAERTGGSVSTLTIQRTQQEDSAVYLCASSPQTGSNEKLFFGSGTQLSVL.

The chain couples TRBV7-3 to TRBJ2-5, with 9 bases identical to TRBD1. CDR3 length: 15 amino acids. The V segment lost 6 bases and the J segment 5 bases; nucleotides outside the gene matches: 10. CDR1 is SGHTA and CDR2 is FQGTGA in the germline V gene. The CDR3 reads CASRKGDRASETQYF. As DNA, the CDR3 is TGTGCCAGCAGGAAGGGGGACAGGGCTTCTGAGACCCAGTACTTC.

The V gene is TRBV28, the J gene TRBJ2-2; 11 nucleotides align to TRBD2. V lost 5 bases and J lost 3; bases outside the gene matches: 5. In germline, CDR1 is MDHEN, CDR2 SYDVKM. The CDR3 extends over 16 amino acids. CDR3 nucleotide sequence: TGTGCCAGCAGTCTTACTAGCGGGAGCGACACCGGGGAGCTGTTTTTT. Protein product: CASSLTSGSDTGELFF. Looking up the rest from reference TRBV28 and TRBJ2-2 gives the full variable domain: DVKVTQSSRYLVKRTGEKVFLECVQDMDHENMFWYRQDPGLGLRLIYFSYDVKMKEKGDIPEGYSVSREKKERFSLILESASTNQTSMYLCASSLTSGSDTGELFFGEGSRLTVL.

The rearrangement uses TRBV7-9 and TRBJ2-7, with D possibly matching TRBD1 (6 bases). V shed 5 bases and J shed 1 base, with 15 bases lying between them. This CDR3 comprises 15 residues. The germline V gene has CDR1 SEHNR and CDR2 FQNEAQ (reference sequence). The CDR3 sequence is CASSPTKGQSYEQYF. The CDR3 bases are TGTGCCAGCAGCCCAACCAAAGGACAGTCCTACGAGCAGTACTTC.

The V call is TRBV4-1, the J call TRBJ1-2, with D perhaps matching TRBD1 (5 bases). The V and J ends lost 0 bases and 12 bases respectively, with 17 bases between them. The CDR3 totals 14 residues. The germline gives CDR1 MGHRA, CDR2 YSYEKL. DNA of the CDR3: TGCGCCAGCAGCCAAGAGGGCGGACACACAACTAACACCTTC. It is translated as CASSQEGGHTTNTF.

The chain couples TRBV6-6 to TRBJ1-2, with D tentatively TRBD1 (6 bases). The V gene lost 6 bases and the J gene lost 3 bases, with 14 bases spanning the gap. Germline assignment: CDR1 MNHNY and CDR2 SVGAGI (reference sequence). This CDR3 has 14 amino acids. For the CDR3, the DNA is TGTGCCAGCAGGGTCCACAGGGCCGACTATGGCTACACCTTC. Amino acids: CASRVHRADYGYTF.

The J gene is TRBJ2-3, the V gene TRBV29-1, with unresolved D. CDR3 length: 12 amino acids. The germline V gene has CDR1 SQVTM and CDR2 ANQGSEA. The V and J ends lost 6 bases and 0 bases respectively, with 7 bases between them. In DNA form, the CDR3 reads TGCAGCGTAATGACTAGCACAGATACGCAGTATTTT. Amino acids: CSVMTSTDTQYF.

The chain combines TRBV10-3 with TRBJ2-3; TRBD2 aligns across 12 bases. The CDR3 is 16 amino acids. Germline CDR1 is ENHRY and CDR2 is SYGVKD. V dropped 10 bases and J dropped 0; count of bases not matched to a gene: 8. The CDR3 DNA reads TGTGCCACCGGACTAGCGGGGTCATCTAGCACAGATACGCAGTATTTT. It encodes CATGLAGSSSTDTQYF.

V usage is TRBV10-3 and J usage is TRBJ2-3, with a tentative D call TRBD1 (6 bases). The V gene lost 3 bases and the J gene lost 3 bases, with 7 bases spanning the gap. CDR1 ENHRY and CDR2 SYGVKD come from the germline V gene. This CDR3 spans 13 amino acids. CDR3 loop: CAISDRGTDTQYF. The CDR3 DNA follows: TGTGCCATCAGTGACAGGGGAACAGATACGCAGTATTTT.

This clone was counted a single time. V usage is TRBV11-2 and J usage is TRBJ2-2; 13 bases match TRBD2. Germline assignment: CDR1 SGHAT and CDR2 FQNNGV. The CDR3 contains 19 residues. The V segment lost 5 bases and the J segment 2 bases; nucleotides outside the gene matches: 11. CDR3 coding DNA: TGTGCCAGCAGCCCTGTGACTAGCGGGAGGAAACTAAACACCGGGGAGCTGTTTTTT. The encoded protein is CASSPVTSGRKLNTGELFF.

The rearrangement uses TRBV15 and TRBJ1-2; D is uncertain. Germline V lookup: CDR1 LNHNV, CDR2 YYDKDF (reference sequence). Trimming left V 4 bases short and J 4 bases short, with 4 bases between. The length of the CDR3 is 11 residues. CDR3 DNA: TGTGCCACCAGCACTAGCTATGGCTACACCTTC. Amino acids: CATSTSYGYTF.

V is TRBV19 and J is TRBJ1-1; D might be TRBD1 (6 bases). CDR3 length: 15 amino acids. The V end lost 6 bases, the J end lost 4 bases, and 18 bases lay between the germline ends. Germline CDR1 reads LNHDA; CDR2 reads SQIVND (reference sequence). CDR3 nucleotides: TGTGCCAGTAGGTACTCCGGGCTGGGGGCCACTGAAGCTTTCTTT. It codes for CASRYSGLGATEAFF.

The CDR3 nucleotides read TGTGCCAGCAGTCCGCGGACAGGGCGGAGCAATCAGCCCCAGCATTTT. Amino acids: CASSPRTGRSNQPQHF. The chain is built from TRBV27 and TRBJ1-5, with 8 bases fitting TRBD1. Unmatched junction bases numbered 7, after V lost 5 bases and J lost 1 base. The CDR3 length is 16 residues. Germline V gene data show CDR1 as MNHEY and CDR2 as SMNVEV (reference sequence).

The V call is TRBV4-1, the J call TRBJ2-7; 9 bases fit TRBD2. The germline gives CDR1 MGHRA, CDR2 YSYEKL. J lost 7 bases, V lost 4 bases, and 14 bases had no gene match. The CDR3 is made up of 16 amino acids. The CDR3 coding sequence is TGCGCCAGCAGCCTGGGCATGCGGGAGGGCCTGGGAGAGCAGTACTTC. This encodes CASSLGMREGLGEQYF.

The chain carries TRBV6-5 and TRBJ1-2, with unresolved D. V dropped 0 bases and J dropped 0 bases, with 11 bases sitting between them. This CDR3 contains 16 residues. Looked up from germline, CDR1 is MNHEY and CDR2 is SVGAGI. CDR3 in amino acids: CASSYSTLAANYGYTF. CDR3 coding DNA: TGTGCCAGCAGTTACTCGACTCTTGCGGCTAACTATGGCTACACCTTC.

The chain has TRBV4-1 and TRBJ2-3; TRBD1 matches 7 bases. Germline V lookup: CDR1 MGHRA, CDR2 YSYEKL. Germline trimming cut 1 base from V and 6 bases from J; bases unmatched to any gene: 7. This CDR3 region has 15 residues. CDR3 in amino acids: CASSQASVRGDTQYF. DNA for the CDR3: TGCGCCAGCAGCCAAGCGTCCGTCAGGGGGGATACGCAGTATTTT.

The V and J genes are TRBV30 and TRBJ2-7, with D perhaps matching TRBD2 (6 bases). With 1 base removed from V and 6 bases from J, the gap between germline ends came to 13 bases. This CDR3 is built from 13 residues. Germline V gene lookup returns CDR1 GTSNPN and CDR2 SVGIG (reference sequence). The CDR3 DNA reads TGTGCCTGGAGTGCCAGACTAGATGGCGAGCAGTACTTC. Residues: CAWSARLDGEQYF.

V usage is TRBV7-2 and J usage is TRBJ1-1; D is unresolved. Trimming took 3 bases from V and 4 from J, leaving 18 bases between them. The V gene's germline CDR1 is SGHTA and CDR2 FQGNSA. The CDR3 has 16 amino acids. As DNA, the CDR3 is TGTGCCAGCAGCTTTGGATTTCTTGGGAGTGTCACTGAAGCTTTCTTT. This encodes CASSFGFLGSVTEAFF.

In this sample, this clone turned up many times. Other DNA sequences from this sample encode an identical CDR3 as well. The chain recombines TRBV6-4 with TRBJ2-1; 9 bases line up with TRBD2. The germline CDR1 and CDR2 sequences are MRHNA and SNTAGT. The CDR3 contains 15 residues. Germline trimming cut 0 bases from V and 3 bases from J; bases unmatched to any gene: 0. The CDR3 region is CASSDSSGSYNEQFF. CDR3 DNA: TGTGCCAGCAGTGACTCTAGCGGGAGCTACAATGAGCAGTTCTTC.

The V call is TRBV30, the J call TRBJ2-3, with 11 bases aligning to TRBD2. The CDR3 is 11 residues long. The V gene's germline CDR1 is GTSNPN and CDR2 SVGIG (reference sequence). The CDR3 DNA reads as TGTCTAGCGGGAGGAGCAGATACGCAGTATTTT. This translates into CLAGGADTQYF.

This rearrangement joins TRBV9 to TRBJ2-3; the match to TRBD2 covers 8 bases. This CDR3 region has 14 residues. The germline gives CDR1 SGDLS, CDR2 YYNGEE. Unmatched junction bases numbered 5, after V lost 4 bases and J lost 4 bases. The CDR3 is CASSISGIADTQYF. Written as DNA, the CDR3 is TGTGCCAGCAGCATTAGCGGGATCGCAGATACGCAGTATTTT. The full variable domain, its missing parts supplied by reference TRBV9 and TRBJ2-3, is DSGVTQTPKHLITATGQRVTLRCSPRSGDLSVYWYQQSLDQGLQFLIQYYNGEERAKGNILERFSAQQFPDLHSELNLSSLELGDSALYFCASSISGIADTQYFGPGTRLTVL.